This TCR beta chain was obtained from a study of blood T cell repertoires in COVID-19. Study background: Sources were T cells, B-cell-depleted T cells, or PBMCs; the material itself was cDNA or gDNA.

Using immunoSEQ multiplex PCR, the repertoire was profiled, and TCRdb retains in-frame clones only, with some absent. The sample includes approximately 99,000 clones, 79% of them seen just once. Trimming removed 5 bases from V and 2 bases from J; junction bases left unmatched: 22. The CDR3 covers 20 residues. Germline CDR1 is KGHDR and CDR2 is SFDVKD. This chain uses TRBV24-1 with TRBJ2-5; 7 bases are a match to TRBD2. Source material: peripheral blood. This TCR was sampled from a woman older than 75 with active or convalescent COVID-19. CDR3 in DNA: TGTGCCACCAGTGGCTTAATTAGAGGACTAGGGGAAAGAGGGCAAGAGACCCAGTACTTC. Its protein is CATSGLIRGLGERGQETQYF.